The clone carrying this T cell receptor (beta chain) was counted many times. TCRdb redid the calling of the reads with MiXCR, one entry per CDR3 protein. The sample lists around 440,000 distinct CDR3 sequences; around 11% were seen once. This entry belongs to a study of T cell repertoires in cytomegalovirus infection. Sequencing was performed on PBMCs. This TCR was recovered from a human donor in good health (CMV status not recorded). Some clones in this sample may be carry-over from other donors' samples.

This CDR3 is CASSPRTGGITEAFF. The CDR3 DNA reads as TGTGCCAGCAGCCCCCGGACAGGGGGTATCACTGAAGCTTTCTTT. The chain employs TRBV7-6 and TRBJ1-1, with 10 bases identical to TRBD1. After removal of 5 bases from V and 4 bases from J, the junction contained 7 bases not matched to a gene. The germline CDR1 and CDR2 sequences are SGHVS and FNYEAQ. This CDR3 contains 15 residues.